These T cell receptor beta chains were read from a single sample in a study of blood T cell repertoires in COVID-19. The method was immunoSEQ multiplex PCR; TCRdb's version includes in-frame clones alone and lacks a portion of them. The sample has roughly 51,000 clones; around 90% are singletons. The material sequenced was peripheral blood. These receptors were collected from a woman aged 55-69 years with active or convalescent COVID-19. Each CDR3 is given with its conserved first and last residue. D genes are given only for firm matches. Rows may omit the clone size; those that give it use once, few, many or a size class.

v_call: TRBV6-4; clone_size: .; d_call: TRBD2; cdr3_length: 16; j_call: TRBJ2-1; cdr3_nt: TGTGCCAGCAGTACTACGGCGACTAGCGGGTACAATGAGCAGTTCTTC; cdr3_aa: CASSTTATSGYNEQFF
v_call: TRBV5-1; clone_size: few; d_call: .; cdr3_length: 15; j_call: TRBJ1-5; cdr3_nt: TGCGCCAGCAGCTTGGCAGGGGCCTTCAATCAGCCCCAGCATTTT; cdr3_aa: CASSLAGAFNQPQHF
v_call: TRBV28; clone_size: .; d_call: TRBD2; cdr3_length: 15; j_call: TRBJ2-3; cdr3_nt: TGTGCCAGCAGTCCCGCGAGCGGGGGGACAGATACGCAGTATTTT; cdr3_aa: CASSPASGGTDTQYF
v_call: TRBV7-3; clone_size: .; d_call: .; cdr3_length: 14; j_call: TRBJ1-3; cdr3_nt: TGTGCCAGCAGCTCGGGGGATCCAGGAAACACCATATATTTT; cdr3_aa: CASSSGDPGNTIYF
v_call: TRBV5-4; clone_size: .; d_call: .; cdr3_length: 14; j_call: TRBJ2-5; cdr3_nt: TGTGCCAGCAGCCCGGTGGAGTTCACAGAGACCCAGTACTTC; cdr3_aa: CASSPVEFTETQYF
v_call: TRBV30; clone_size: .; d_call: .; cdr3_length: 11; j_call: TRBJ2-3; cdr3_nt: TGTGCCTGGAATCGGGGTTCAGAGCAGTATTTT; cdr3_aa: CAWNRGSEQYF
v_call: TRBV10-1; clone_size: .; d_call: TRBD2; cdr3_length: 13; j_call: TRBJ2-1; cdr3_nt: TGCGCCAGCAGTGAGTCGGGAGGGAATGAGCAGTTCTTC; cdr3_aa: CASSESGGNEQFF
v_call: TRBV9; clone_size: .; d_call: .; cdr3_length: 14; j_call: TRBJ2-5; cdr3_nt: TGTGCCAGCAGCGTAGGGCAGGGTGTCGAGACCCAGTACTTC; cdr3_aa: CASSVGQGVETQYF
v_call: TRBV6-2/TRBV6-3; clone_size: .; d_call: .; cdr3_length: 13; j_call: TRBJ2-5; cdr3_nt: TGTGCCAGCAGTTACGTCCGAGCGGAGACCCAGTACTTC; cdr3_aa: CASSYVRAETQYF
v_call: TRBV6-1; clone_size: .; d_call: .; cdr3_length: 14; j_call: TRBJ2-3; cdr3_nt: TGTGCCAGCAGTGACGGTCAGGGGACAGATACGCAGTATTTT; cdr3_aa: CASSDGQGTDTQYF
v_call: TRBV6-6; clone_size: .; d_call: .; cdr3_length: 10; j_call: TRBJ1-2; cdr3_nt: TGTGCCAGCGGACAGTATGGCTACACCTTC; cdr3_aa: CASGQYGYTF